Listed below are T cell receptor beta chains from one sample, sequenced in a study of identical twins. TCRdb processed the 5' RACE reads anew with MiXCR; each CDR3 protein has one entry. The table records a few hundred thousand distinct CDR3 sequences, about 8% of them present only once. This same sample was also taken into another study, of yellow fever vaccine responses in identical twins.

The sequenced sample consisted of CD8+ T cells sorted from blood. The source is a woman under 30 in good health. Each CDR3 is given with its conserved first and last residue.

CDR3 protein	V gene
CASSSYSGGVQETQYF	TRBV7-9
CASSLAGPQETQYF	TRBV7-8
CASNPGQASSGANVLTF	TRBV27
CASSQARAGLSYEQYF	TRBV4-1
CASSLLTIGDTQYF	TRBV5-1
CSARDRSAFIQETQYF	TRBV20-1
CASSDVGGSGANVLTF	TRBV6-4
CASSLVFGDTQYF	TRBV7-2
CAITTGVGTDTQYF	TRBV10-3
CASSLVAGADTQYF	TRBV5-6
CSVEDGSREDYEQYF	TRBV29-1
CASSLDSGSYEQYF	TRBV5-1
CASRVRQGSFTDTQYF	TRBV28
CASSLSGSIDTQYF	TRBV5-6
CSVYLPGLNSYEQYF	TRBV29-1
CAVVSVYNEQFF	TRBV10-3
CATSSAIAGGSFF	TRBV15
CASTNLGESSYEQYF	TRBV28
CASSAGTSYYEQYF	TRBV5-6
CASSFRLPEAAGELFF	TRBV12-3/TRBV12-4
CASSFTGGAETQYF	TRBV12-3/TRBV12-4
CSARDPRTSTGELFF	TRBV20-1
CASRLGTGGTSGGSYEQYF	TRBV7-8
CASSLIQGSYNEQFF	TRBV13
CSARDTVLGLAGTYEQYF	TRBV20-1
CASSPETGSGGYTF	TRBV27
CASSQEDHMGGEQYF	TRBV4-2
CSAFYTGELFF	TRBV20-1
CASSQVASGKREQFF	TRBV4-1
CASSLGGNTDTQYF	TRBV12-3/TRBV12-4
CASSLEGTAGRDTQYF	TRBV9
CASSQIPSGRVYEQFF	TRBV3-1
CASSHRRGALDEQFF	TRBV14
CASSLVGQGLETQYF	TRBV7-9
CASSLFVENEQFF	TRBV7-9
CASSLEAYHGYTF	TRBV12-3/TRBV12-4
CASSLNRDSNQPQHF	TRBV4-3
CASEGPQETQYF	TRBV28
CASNPTVDRGPETQYF	TRBV27
CASSIQVSYEQYF	TRBV6-2/TRBV6-3
CASSFPAFNEQFF	TRBV7-9
CATSRGTSGNEQYF	TRBV15
CASSPPYGTEQQYF	TRBV11-2
CASSFSVPYNEQFF	TRBV5-1
CASSQEYRLFTGELFF	TRBV4-3
CASSLANSGTRNTYEQYF	TRBV5-1
CASSRLGGTDTQYF	TRBV6-1
CSVVLAGNTIPYEQYF	TRBV29-1
CASSPPSSGRSYEQYF	TRBV7-9
CASSLDRRSGANVLTF	TRBV7-8
CASSLILAVSGELFF	TRBV12-3/TRBV12-4
CASSWRNTEAFF	TRBV25-1
CATRGDSYNEQFF	TRBV27
CASSSLLGGENIQYF	TRBV7-9
CSARQEEYNEQFF	TRBV20-1